One and the same sample provided the 10 T cell receptor beta chains below, sequenced in a study of blood T cell repertoires in COVID-19. Sequencing was performed with immunoSEQ multiplex PCR; in TCRdb, only in-frame clones are kept and a portion is missing. Of approximately 480,000 clones listed, roughly 89% are singletons. Sequencing input: peripheral blood. These receptors were taken from a man between 18 and 29 years old with COVID-19, enrolled during active disease.

This clone was recorded once. The gene calls are TRBV5-4 and TRBJ2-1; 10 positions agree with TRBD2. Losses at the gene ends were 0 bases for V and 8 bases for J; bases not matched to a gene: 5. CDR1 SGHNT and CDR2 YYREEE come from the germline V gene (reference sequence). The CDR3 sequence is 15 residues long. Here the CDR3 DNA reads TGTGCCAGCAGCTTGGGCACTAGCGGGATCGATGAGCAGTTCTTC. This gives the protein CASSLGTSGIDEQFF.

The genes are TRBV5-6 and TRBJ1-4; a possible D gene is TRBD1 (6 bases). The V gene lost 4 bases and the J gene lost 7 bases, with 20 bases spanning the gap. This CDR3 is 16 amino acids long. Germline V CDR1 and CDR2: SGHDT, YYEEEE. The CDR3, as DNA: TGTGCCAGCAGCCCGGTCCACAGGGCTTCTCCTGAAAAACTGTTTTTT. It encodes CASSPVHRASPEKLFF.

This clone has a single count. The chain combines TRBV2 with TRBJ1-6, with D uncertain. V lost 6 bases and J 0 bases, leaving 12 bases between the germline ends. Germline assignment: CDR1 SNHLY and CDR2 FYNNEI. The CDR3 is made up of 16 amino acids. CDR3 loop: CASRADGSSYNSPLHF. DNA of the CDR3: TGTGCCAGCAGAGCGGACGGAAGCTCCTATAATTCACCCCTCCACTTT. Looking up the rest from reference TRBV2 and TRBJ1-6 gives the full variable domain: EPEVTQTPSHQVTQMGQEVILRCVPISNHLYFYWYRQILGQKVEFLVSFYNNEISEKSEIFDDQFSVERPDGSNFTLKIRSTKLEDSAMYFCASRADGSSYNSPLHFGNGTRLTVT.

The chain combines TRBV5-1 with TRBJ1-2; 8 bases fit TRBD1. This CDR3 contains 16 residues. The ends lost 6 bases at V and 7 bases at J; junction bases unmatched: 17. The germline gives CDR1 SGHRS, CDR2 YFSETQ. The CDR3 coding sequence is TGCGCCAGCACGATCGTAACAGGGGGATATTCTAGTGGCTACACCTTC. Translated: CASTIVTGGYSSGYTF.

The V call is TRBV4-1, the J call TRBJ2-7; TRBD1 matches 8 bases. The CDR3 has 17 amino acids. Germline V gene lookup returns CDR1 MGHRA and CDR2 YSYEKL. V dropped 4 bases and J dropped 3; count of bases not matched to a gene: 14. CDR3 in amino acids: CASSLEWDETGDYEQYF. CDR3 bases: TGCGCCAGCAGCCTGGAATGGGATGAGACAGGGGACTACGAGCAGTACTTC.

This CDR3 reads CASSRVWTGPSYEQYF. CDR3 coding DNA: TGCGCCAGCAGCCGAGTCTGGACAGGCCCCTCCTACGAGCAGTACTTC. The chain joins TRBV5-1 to TRBJ2-7; 7 bases fit TRBD1. Trimming cost V 4 bases and J 0 bases; bases outside gene matches: 10. There are 16 residues in the CDR3. Germline lookup yields CDR1 SGHRS and CDR2 YFSETQ.

A single count supports this clone. The chain uses TRBV12-3 or TRBV12-4 and TRBJ1-4, with D maybe TRBD1 (5 bases). With 4 bases removed from V and 9 bases from J, the gap between germline ends came to 12 bases. The CDR3 totals 13 residues. The CDR3 coding sequence is TGTGCCAGCAGTTCCCCAATGGGGCAAAAACTGTTTTTT. Translating it yields CASSSPMGQKLFF.

The chain recombines TRBV3-1 (or the pseudogene TRBV3-2) with TRBJ2-2; possibly TRBD2 for D (6 bases). The CDR3 length is 15 residues. CDR1 and CDR2 from the germline V gene are LGHDT and YNNKEL (reference sequence). Trimming left V 1 base short and J 8 bases short, with 14 bases between. The DNA for the CDR3 is TGTGCCAGCAGCCAAGGGTCGGGGGACCTAGGGGAGCTGTTTTTT. This codes for CASSQGSGDLGELFF.

The chain has TRBV6-5 and TRBJ1-2; 7 bases match TRBD1. This CDR3 is 15 amino acids long. Trimming took 6 bases from V and 2 from J; bases not matched to a gene: 9. CDR1 and CDR2 from the germline V gene are MNHEY and SVGAGI. DNA for the CDR3: TGTGCCAGCAGCAACCGGGACAGACACAACTATGGCTACACCTTC. Translation gives CASSNRDRHNYGYTF.

The gene calls are TRBV6-6 and TRBJ2-3; D gene ambiguous. The germline V gene has CDR1 MNHNY and CDR2 SVGAGI (reference sequence). CDR3 length: 15 amino acids. V was cut by 5 bases and J by 0 bases, with 12 bases left in between. CDR3 residues: CASSRKRASTDTQYF. The CDR3 nucleotides read TGTGCCAGCAGTCGTAAACGAGCGAGCACAGATACGCAGTATTTT.